Presented here are 14 T cell receptor beta chains from one specimen sequenced in a study of T cells in localized non-small cell lung cancer (dated by TCRdb to 2019 to 2021). The protocol used for the library was the immunoSEQ multiplex PCR assay. TCRdb stores this immuneACCESS table with in-frame sequences only. Part of the clones is absent; in the studies checked, under half of the shortfall reflects unresolved V genes, and no reason is known for the rest. For this sample there are 25,000 to 30,000 clones; 88% appear just once. The biggest ten clones account for over 10% of the sample. This sample comprised peripheral blood, obtained before any cancer treatment. These TCRs come from a female donor over 55 with stage III squamous cell lung carcinoma.

The chain is built from TRBV5-1 and TRBJ2-5; 8 bases are shared with TRBD2. CDR1 and CDR2 from the germline V gene are SGHRS and YFSETQ. This CDR3 has 16 amino acids. With V trimmed by 1 base and J by 7 bases, 12 bases remained unmatched. The CDR3 region is CASSLSAGGPDGTQYF. The CDR3 bases are TGCGCCAGCAGCTTGTCCGCGGGGGGACCCGATGGGACCCAGTACTTC.

The chain is built from TRBV7-6 and TRBJ1-5; D uncertain. The V gene's germline CDR1 is SGHVS and CDR2 FNYEAQ. The CDR3 has 13 amino acids. Trimming left V 4 bases short and J 5 bases short, with 9 bases between. CDR3 region: CASSSTRYQPQHF. The CDR3, as DNA: TGTGCCAGCAGCTCAACCAGATATCAGCCCCAGCATTTT.

The J gene is TRBJ1-2, the V gene TRBV7-3, with D uncertain. The CDR3 runs to 15 residues. Trimming left V 4 bases short and J 5 bases short, with 17 bases between. Germline V gene sequence: CDR1 SGHTA, CDR2 FQGTGA. In nucleotides, the CDR3 is TGTGCCAGCAGCTCATCCCGGGAGGCGAGTTATGGCTACACCTTC. Protein: CASSSSREASYGYTF.

The CDR3 sequence is CASSLRRQGAKNIQYF. For the CDR3, the DNA is TGTGCCAGCAGTCTTCGGAGGCAGGGAGCCAAAAACATTCAGTACTTC. V and J are TRBV21-1 and TRBJ2-4. TRBV21-1 is classified as a pseudogene. The CDR3 is 16 amino acids.

The chain uses TRBV5-6 and TRBJ2-7; 10 bases align to TRBD1. The V gene's germline CDR1 is SGHDT and CDR2 YYEEEE. V trimming: 3 bases; J trimming: 3 bases; junction bases outside the gene matches: 3. This CDR3 spans 14 amino acids. As DNA, the CDR3 is TGTGCCAGCAGCTGGGGACAGGGGTTCTACGAGCAGTACTTC. Its protein is CASSWGQGFYEQYF.

Concerning this clone itself: At the DNA level, this CDR3 is encoded by other sequences in the same sample as well. The chain is built from TRBV27 and TRBJ2-1; D is possibly TRBD2 (6 bases). V was clipped by 2 bases and J by 9 bases, with 8 bases between them. The CDR3 loop spans 12 amino acids. Germline V gives CDR1 MNHEY, CDR2 SMNVEV (reference sequence). CDR3 DNA sequence: TGTGCCAGCAGTTTAACAGCGGGTGAGCAGTTCTTC. Its protein is CASSLTAGEQFF.

The V and J genes are TRBV2 and TRBJ2-3; 10 positions agree with TRBD2. The junction had 7 bases not matched to a gene; V was cut back by 3 bases and J by 4 bases. CDR1 is SNHLY and CDR2 is FYNNEI in the germline V gene. The CDR3 extends over 16 amino acids. In DNA form, the CDR3 reads TGTGCCAGCAGTGAGAATAGCGGGGGGTTGGCAGATACGCAGTATTTT. Amino acid sequence: CASSENSGGLADTQYF.

This clone was seen only once. The chain recombines TRBV28 with TRBJ2-1; 10 bases are a match to TRBD1. With 6 bases clipped from V and 3 bases from J, the junction kept 5 bases outside the gene matches. Germline loops: CDR1 MDHEN, CDR2 SYDVKM. The CDR3 length is 15 residues. The CDR3 nucleotides are TGTGCCAGCAGGACAGGGGGCGCCCTCTACAATGAGCAGTTCTTC. It encodes CASRTGGALYNEQFF.

The chain joins TRBV6-1 to TRBJ2-1; 10 bases agree with TRBD1. The CDR3 is 15 residues long. Germline V lookup: CDR1 MNHNS, CDR2 SASEGT. Unmatched junction bases numbered 9, after V lost 7 bases and J lost 6 bases. The CDR3 coding sequence is TGTGCCAGCATCTCCCAGGGACAGGGGTCCAATGAGCAGTTCTTC. It yields the protein CASISQGQGSNEQFF.

The chain carries TRBV4-3 and TRBJ2-7, with TRBD2 matching 7 bases. The germline V gene has CDR1 LGHNA and CDR2 YSLEER. This CDR3 spans 14 amino acids. The trim removed 5 bases at V and 4 bases at J, leaving 8 bases unmatched. This CDR3 is CASSVRRESYEQYF. CDR3 nucleotides: TGCGCCAGCAGCGTAAGGCGGGAGAGTTACGAGCAGTACTTC.

The V gene is TRBV10-1, the J gene TRBJ1-1, with D possibly being TRBD1 (5 bases). Trimming shortened V by 2 bases and J by 5 bases, and 15 bases separated the two germline ends. This CDR3 is built from 15 residues. Germline lookup yields CDR1 WNHNN and CDR2 SYGVQD (reference sequence). DNA of the CDR3: TGCGCCAGCAGTGAGCGCGTGGGACGGGATACTGAAGCTTTCTTT. Protein: CASSERVGRDTEAFF.

Comment on this clone: This specimen includes other DNA sequences encoding the same CDR3. The chain employs TRBV28 and TRBJ1-2; TRBD1 aligns across 9 bases. CDR3 size: 14 residues. The germline V gene encodes CDR1 MDHEN and CDR2 SYDVKM. V was clipped by 11 bases and J by 3 bases; unmatched bases: 10. The CDR3 coding sequence is TGTGCCGCCGAAACAGGGGGCTATGACTATGGCTACACCTTC. Translation gives CAAETGGYDYGYTF.

This chain uses TRBV7-2 with TRBJ2-5; perhaps TRBD2 as D (6 bases). V was clipped by 4 bases and J by 4 bases, with 22 bases between them. Germline loops: CDR1 SGHTA, CDR2 FQGNSA. The CDR3 totals 17 residues. The CDR3 nucleotides read TGTGCCAGCAGCTACCAGACCAGACTAGGAAGTCGAGAGACCCAGTACTTC. This codes for CASSYQTRLGSRETQYF. Full variable domain (rest looked up from reference TRBV7-2 and TRBJ2-5): GAGVSQSPSNKVTEKGKDVELRCDPISGHTALYWYRQSLGQGLEFLIYFQGNSAPDKSGLPSDRFSAERTGGSVSTLTIQRTQQEDSAVYLCASSYQTRLGSRETQYFGPGTRLLVL.

This clone was picked up a small number of times. V gene TRBV5-1 combines with J gene TRBJ1-4, with 8 bases that match TRBD1. In germline, CDR1 is SGHRS, CDR2 YFSETQ. This CDR3 comprises 16 residues. Unmatched junction bases numbered 8, after V lost 0 bases and J lost 7 bases. CDR3 region: CASSLALAGGSEKLFF. For the CDR3, the DNA is TGCGCCAGCAGCTTGGCCCTGGCAGGGGGCAGTGAAAAACTGTTTTTT.